Listed here is a single TCR beta chain. Antigen: not known. These data belong to a study of T cell responses to AZD1222 COVID-19 vaccine. Data came from immunoSEQ multiplex PCR; TCRdb stores just in-frame clones and leaves some out. The sample consists of roughly 93,000 clones, approximately 89% of them appearing once. Study conclusions and caveats: Most donors were white British, females outnumbered males, and clonal diversity was possibly underestimated. Repertoire sampling occurred only after the peak T cell response.

CDR3 length: 15 amino acids. The germline V gene encodes CDR1 SGHRS and CDR2 YFSETQ. V lost 3 bases to trimming and J lost 1 base, with 13 bases between them. The analysis combined second doses at about 4 or about 12 weeks. The receptor was derived from an adult who received the AZD1222 COVID-19 vaccine. This sequence joins TRBV5-1 and TRBJ1-1, with D perhaps TRBD1 (5 bases). The sample in question was peripheral blood, obtained 28 days after the second AZD1222 dose. The CDR3 DNA follows: TGCGCCAGCAGCTCACTCGGGACGGGGAACACTGAAGCTTTCTTT. Translating gives CASSSLGTGNTEAFF.